This T cell receptor beta chain was sequenced for a study of blood T cell repertoires in COVID-19. Overall study context: Researchers got acute and convalescent COVID-19 samples from the United States, Italy and Spain. PBMCs, B-cell-depleted T cells, or T cells provided the cDNA or gDNA that made up the material.

In the original workflow: Amplification of reference gene primers was used by the study to estimate nucleated cell counts. Some clones are missing from TCRdb's copy, which holds only in-frame ones; the method was immunoSEQ multiplex PCR. That table gives V, J and clone size, and the DNA gave D and trimming. The table includes 250,000 to 350,000 clones, around 87% detected once. The material sequenced was peripheral blood. The TCR was taken from a woman under 40 who had recovered from COVID-19.

The CDR3 DNA is TGTGCCAGCTCACCACCATGGACAGGGCTTGGAGAGCAGTACTTC. It codes for CASSPPWTGLGEQYF. The chain recombines TRBV18 with TRBJ2-7; 8 nucleotides line up with TRBD1. The CDR3 covers 15 residues. From germline, CDR1 is KGHSH and CDR2 LQKENI. V shed 0 bases and J 7 bases; nucleotides not matched to a gene: 8.